The clone carrying this T cell receptor beta chain is a singleton in its sample. These data come from a study of blood T cell repertoires in COVID-19. The wider study: The origin of the acute and convalescent COVID-19 samples was the United States, Italy and Spain.

This CDR3 contains 15 residues. Trimming took 5 bases from V and 1 from J, leaving 11 bases between them. CDR1 is MNHEY and CDR2 is SMNVEV in the germline V gene (reference sequence). Original analysis: The authors estimated nucleated cell counts from reference gene primer amplification. Sequencing used immunoSEQ multiplex PCR; TCRdb keeps in-frame clones, though not all of them. D and trimming were read from the DNA, whereas the V and J calls and clone size are those reported in that table. The repertoire consists of around 130,000 clones, with around 84% occurring once and the leading ten covering 15% to 20%.

This receptor was taken from an elderly woman with acute or convalescent COVID-19. This chain uses TRBV27 with TRBJ1-4; D unresolved. The specimen sequenced was peripheral blood. The CDR3 bases are TGTGCCAGCAGTGGCCGGGTGGGAACTAATGAAAAACTGTTTTTT. Translation: CASSGRVGTNEKLFF.